Listed below are T cell receptor beta chains from one sample, sequenced in a study of graft-versus-host responses after intestinal transplantation. Data came from immunoSEQ multiplex PCR; TCRdb stores just in-frame clones and leaves some out. The table records about 21,000 clones, 85% to 90% of them present only once. The sample in question was PBMCs, obtained more than 64 days after intestinal transplantation. Receptors were obtained from a human patient who received an intestinal transplant, so some T cells may come from the graft donor. The CDR3 runs from the conserved cysteine through the conserved F or W.

TRBJ1-6	TRBV7-8	CASSLQGIVNSPLHF
TRBJ1-1	TRBV6-1	CASSEKGYTEAFF
TRBJ2-7	TRBV11-2	CASSLDPGAGEQYF
TRBJ2-3	TRBV27	CASSFTPTDTQYF
TRBJ2-5	TRBV6-4	CASCRGFQETQYF
TRBJ2-1	TRBV7-2	CASSPNSRGGSYNEQFF
TRBJ2-7	TRBV7-9	CASSARTDYEQYF
TRBJ1-2	TRBV5-6	CASSLIRSYGYTF
TRBJ1-1	TRBV30	CAWSRPGQSNTEAFF
TRBJ2-3	TRBV30	CAWSVAGDTQYF
TRBJ2-7	TRBV7-9	CASSPGISYEQYF
TRBJ2-1	TRBV10-1	CASSGPPVNEQFF
TRBJ2-3	TRBV27	CASRGGGWTTDTQYF
TRBJ1-2	TRBV6-1	CASSEWKGATTIYGYTF
TRBJ2-7	TRBV4-3	CASSQRTGGSYEQYF
TRBJ2-3	TRBV19	CASSMTSGDTRYF
TRBJ2-1	TRBV7-9	CASVRLGSLDEQFF
TRBJ1-3	TRBV7-9	CASSLFTGGVGNTIYF
TRBJ2-3	TRBV6-4	CASSGTSGTDTQYF
TRBJ1-5	TRBV27	CASSPTSTGIDEPQHF
TRBJ2-7	TRBV7-8	CASSPRRLAGINTPNEQYF
TRBJ1-1	TRBV27	CASRPGAGTALMNTEAFF
TRBJ2-1	TRBV7-8	CASSLSAGVNEQFF
TRBJ2-7	TRBV4-3	CASSQPGQRYEQYF
TRBJ2-7	TRBV27	CASSFSGLYEQYF
TRBJ2-7	TRBV9	CASSPADRTYEQYF
TRBJ2-2	TRBV29-1	CSVDPGPGELFF
TRBJ1-3	TRBV9	CASSPNGNTIYF
TRBJ1-2	TRBV27	CASSLDRTDLYGYTF
TRBJ1-1	TRBV5-1	CASSLGRGNTEAFF
TRBJ2-7	TRBV30	CAWESDPGPSYEQYF